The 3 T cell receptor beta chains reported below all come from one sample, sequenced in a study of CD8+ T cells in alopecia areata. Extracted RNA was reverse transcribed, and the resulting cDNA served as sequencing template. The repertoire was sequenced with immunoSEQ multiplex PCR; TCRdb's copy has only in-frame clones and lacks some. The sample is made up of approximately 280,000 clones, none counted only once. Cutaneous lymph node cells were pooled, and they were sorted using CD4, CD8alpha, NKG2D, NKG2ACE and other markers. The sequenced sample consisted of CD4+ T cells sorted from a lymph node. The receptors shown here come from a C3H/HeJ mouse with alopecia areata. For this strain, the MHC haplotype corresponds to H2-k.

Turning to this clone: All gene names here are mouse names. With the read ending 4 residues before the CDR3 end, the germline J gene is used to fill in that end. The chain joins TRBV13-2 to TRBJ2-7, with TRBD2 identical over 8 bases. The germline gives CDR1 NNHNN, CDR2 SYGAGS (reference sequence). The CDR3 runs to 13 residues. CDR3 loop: CASGAGGRYEQYF. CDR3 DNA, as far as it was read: TGTGCCAGCGGTGCTGGGGGGAGATAT.

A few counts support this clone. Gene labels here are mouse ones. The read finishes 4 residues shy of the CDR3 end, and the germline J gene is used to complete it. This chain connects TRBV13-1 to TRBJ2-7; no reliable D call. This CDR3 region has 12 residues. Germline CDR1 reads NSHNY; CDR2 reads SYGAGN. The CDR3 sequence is CASSAQNYEQYF. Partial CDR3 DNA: TGTGCCAGCAGTGCACAGAATTAT.

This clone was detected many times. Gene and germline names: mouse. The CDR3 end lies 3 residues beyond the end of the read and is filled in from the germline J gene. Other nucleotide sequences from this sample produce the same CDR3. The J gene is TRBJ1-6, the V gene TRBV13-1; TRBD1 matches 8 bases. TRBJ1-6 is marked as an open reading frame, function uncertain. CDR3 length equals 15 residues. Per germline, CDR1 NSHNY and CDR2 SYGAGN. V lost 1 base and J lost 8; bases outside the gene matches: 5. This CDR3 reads CASSDQGAIYSPLYF. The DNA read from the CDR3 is TGTGCCAGCAGTGATCAGGGGGCAATATATTCGCCC.